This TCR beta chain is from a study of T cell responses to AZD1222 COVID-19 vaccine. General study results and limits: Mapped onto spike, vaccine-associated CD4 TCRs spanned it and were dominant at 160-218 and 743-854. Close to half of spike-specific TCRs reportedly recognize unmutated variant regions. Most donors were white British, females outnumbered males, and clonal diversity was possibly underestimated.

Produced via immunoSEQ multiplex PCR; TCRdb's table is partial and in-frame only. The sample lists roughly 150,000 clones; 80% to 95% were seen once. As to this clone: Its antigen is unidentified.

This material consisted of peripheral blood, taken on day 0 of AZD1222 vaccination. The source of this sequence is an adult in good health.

The CDR3 DNA reads TGTGCCAGCAGCTTGGGGGGACTACAAGGGATGGGGCCCCAGCATTTT. This sequence encodes CASSLGGLQGMGPQHF. The chain carries TRBV5-4 and TRBJ1-5; D may be TRBD1 (5 bases). Germline loops: CDR1 SGHNT, CDR2 YYREEE (reference sequence). The CDR3 sequence is 16 residues long. The ends were cut back, 0 bases at V and 9 bases at J, with 19 bases in the middle.